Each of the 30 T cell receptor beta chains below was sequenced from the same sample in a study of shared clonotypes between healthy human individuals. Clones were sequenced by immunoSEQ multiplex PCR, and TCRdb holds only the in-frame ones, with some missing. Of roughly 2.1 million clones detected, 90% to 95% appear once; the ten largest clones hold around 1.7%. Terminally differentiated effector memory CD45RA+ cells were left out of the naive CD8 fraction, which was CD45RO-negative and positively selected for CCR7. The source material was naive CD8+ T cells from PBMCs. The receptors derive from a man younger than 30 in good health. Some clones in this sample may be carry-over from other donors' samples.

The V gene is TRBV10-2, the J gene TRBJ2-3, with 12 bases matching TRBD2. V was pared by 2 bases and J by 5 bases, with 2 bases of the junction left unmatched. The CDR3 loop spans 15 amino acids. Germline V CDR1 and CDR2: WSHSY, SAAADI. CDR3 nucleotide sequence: TGCGCCAGCAGTGAGACTAGCGGGAGGTTAGATACGCAGTATTTT. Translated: CASSETSGRLDTQYF.

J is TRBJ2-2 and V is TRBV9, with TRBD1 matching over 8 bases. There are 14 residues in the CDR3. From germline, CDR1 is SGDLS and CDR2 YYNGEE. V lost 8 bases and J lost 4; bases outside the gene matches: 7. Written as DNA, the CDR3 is TGTGCCAGTCGACAGGGGAGGTCCACCGGGGAGCTGTTTTTT. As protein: CASRQGRSTGELFF.

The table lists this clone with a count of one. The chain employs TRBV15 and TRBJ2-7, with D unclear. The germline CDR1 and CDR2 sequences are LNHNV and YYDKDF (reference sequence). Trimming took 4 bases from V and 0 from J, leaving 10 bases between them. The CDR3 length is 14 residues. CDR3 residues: CATSTERSSYEQYF. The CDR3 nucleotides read TGTGCCACCAGCACCGAACGGAGCTCCTACGAGCAGTACTTC.

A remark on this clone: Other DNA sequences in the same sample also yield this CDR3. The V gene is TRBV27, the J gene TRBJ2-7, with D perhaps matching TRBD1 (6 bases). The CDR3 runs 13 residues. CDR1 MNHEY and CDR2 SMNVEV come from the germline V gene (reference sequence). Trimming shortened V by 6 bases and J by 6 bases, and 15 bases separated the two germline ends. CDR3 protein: CASSLGRGSEQYF. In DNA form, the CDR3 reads TGTGCCAGCAGCTTAGGCAGGGGCAGCGAGCAGTACTTC.

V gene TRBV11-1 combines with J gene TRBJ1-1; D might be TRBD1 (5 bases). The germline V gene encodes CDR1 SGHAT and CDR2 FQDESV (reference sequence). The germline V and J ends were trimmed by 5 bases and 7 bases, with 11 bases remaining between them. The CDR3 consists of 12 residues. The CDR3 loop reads CASSPYGGEAFF. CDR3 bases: TGTGCCAGCAGCCCCTACGGGGGTGAAGCTTTCTTT.

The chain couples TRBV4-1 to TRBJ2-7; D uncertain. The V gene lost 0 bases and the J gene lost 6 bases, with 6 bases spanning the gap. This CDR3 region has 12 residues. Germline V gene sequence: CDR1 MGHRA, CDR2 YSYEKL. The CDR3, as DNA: TGCGCCAGCAGCCAAGATCTACGCGAGCAGTACTTC. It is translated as CASSQDLREQYF.

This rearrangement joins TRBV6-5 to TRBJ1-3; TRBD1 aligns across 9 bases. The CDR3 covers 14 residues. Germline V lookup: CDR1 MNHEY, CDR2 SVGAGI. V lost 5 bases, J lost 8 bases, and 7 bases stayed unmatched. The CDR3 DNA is TGTGCCAGCAGTCCTTACTGGACAGGGGACACCATATATTTT. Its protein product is CASSPYWTGDTIYF.

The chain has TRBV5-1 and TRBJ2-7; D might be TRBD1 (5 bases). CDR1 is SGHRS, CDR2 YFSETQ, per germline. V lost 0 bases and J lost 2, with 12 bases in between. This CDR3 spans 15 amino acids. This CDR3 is CASSLASGPAYEQYF. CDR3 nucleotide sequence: TGCGCCAGCAGCTTGGCTTCAGGGCCCGCCTACGAGCAGTACTTC.

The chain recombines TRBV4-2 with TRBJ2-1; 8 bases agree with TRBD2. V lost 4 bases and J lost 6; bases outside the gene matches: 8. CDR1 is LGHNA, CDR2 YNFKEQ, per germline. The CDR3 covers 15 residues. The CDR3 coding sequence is TGTGCCAGCAGCCCGCGGACGGGAGGGGCCAATGAGCAGTTCTTC. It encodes CASSPRTGGANEQFF.

CDR3 coding DNA: TGCGCCAGCAGCCAAGATGATGGTAGCTGGATGGGAGAGCAGTACTTC. It is translated as CASSQDDGSWMGEQYF. The gene calls are TRBV4-1 and TRBJ2-7, with D hard to call. The CDR3 has 16 residues. The V gene's germline CDR1 is MGHRA and CDR2 YSYEKL. The ends were cut back, 0 bases at V and 7 bases at J, with 19 bases in the middle.

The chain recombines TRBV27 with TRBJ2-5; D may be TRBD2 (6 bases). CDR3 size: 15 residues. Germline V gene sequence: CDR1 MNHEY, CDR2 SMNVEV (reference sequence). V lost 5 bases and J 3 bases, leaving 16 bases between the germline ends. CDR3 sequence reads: CASSPHPRGKETQYF. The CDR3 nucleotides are TGTGCCAGCAGTCCTCACCCCCGCGGGAAAGAGACCCAGTACTTC.

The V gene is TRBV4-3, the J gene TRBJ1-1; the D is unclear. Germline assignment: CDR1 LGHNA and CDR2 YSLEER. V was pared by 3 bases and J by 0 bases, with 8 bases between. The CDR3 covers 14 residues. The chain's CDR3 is CASSHAHLNTEAFF. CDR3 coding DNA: TGCGCCAGCAGCCATGCTCACTTGAACACTGAAGCTTTCTTT.

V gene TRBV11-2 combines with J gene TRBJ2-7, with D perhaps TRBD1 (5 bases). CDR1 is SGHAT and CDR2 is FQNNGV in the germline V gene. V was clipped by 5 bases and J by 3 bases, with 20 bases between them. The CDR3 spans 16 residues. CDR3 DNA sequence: TGTGCCAGCAGCCCGAGCCCGAAGGGAAGGGGCTACGAGCAGTACTTC. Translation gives CASSPSPKGRGYEQYF.

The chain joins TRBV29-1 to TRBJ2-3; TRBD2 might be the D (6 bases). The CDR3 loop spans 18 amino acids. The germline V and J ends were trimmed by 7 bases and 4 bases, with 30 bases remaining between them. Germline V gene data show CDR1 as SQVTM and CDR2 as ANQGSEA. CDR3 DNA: TGCAGCGGAGGTCCTAGCGTATGGGAGATCGGTAGGGCAGATACGCAGTATTTT. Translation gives CSGGPSVWEIGRADTQYF.

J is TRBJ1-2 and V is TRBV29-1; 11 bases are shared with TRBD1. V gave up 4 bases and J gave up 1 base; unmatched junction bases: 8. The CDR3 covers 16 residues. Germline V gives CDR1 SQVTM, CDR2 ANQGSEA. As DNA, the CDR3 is TGCAGCGTTGGGGTGGGACAGGGGGTTAATAACTATGGCTACACCTTC. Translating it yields CSVGVGQGVNNYGYTF.

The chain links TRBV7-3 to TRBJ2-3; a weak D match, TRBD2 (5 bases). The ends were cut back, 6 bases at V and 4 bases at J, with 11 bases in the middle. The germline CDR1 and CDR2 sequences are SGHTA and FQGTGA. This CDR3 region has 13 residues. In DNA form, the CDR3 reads TGTGCCAGCAGGCCCACCGGGGCAGATACGCAGTATTTT. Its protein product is CASRPTGADTQYF.

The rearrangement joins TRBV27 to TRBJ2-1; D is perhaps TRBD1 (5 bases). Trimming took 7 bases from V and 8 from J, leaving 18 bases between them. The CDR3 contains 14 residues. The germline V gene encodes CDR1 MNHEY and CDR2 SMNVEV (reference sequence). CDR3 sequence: CASTFLGAFDEQFF. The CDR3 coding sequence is TGTGCCAGCACCTTTCTAGGGGCTTTCGATGAGCAGTTCTTC.

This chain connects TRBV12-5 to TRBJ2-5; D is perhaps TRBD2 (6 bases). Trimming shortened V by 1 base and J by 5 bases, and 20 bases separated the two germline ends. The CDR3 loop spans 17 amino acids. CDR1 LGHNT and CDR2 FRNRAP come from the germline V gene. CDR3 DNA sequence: TGTGCTAGTGGTTTGGATACCAGGCTCGAGGGACTGGAGACCCAGTACTTC. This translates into CASGLDTRLEGLETQYF.

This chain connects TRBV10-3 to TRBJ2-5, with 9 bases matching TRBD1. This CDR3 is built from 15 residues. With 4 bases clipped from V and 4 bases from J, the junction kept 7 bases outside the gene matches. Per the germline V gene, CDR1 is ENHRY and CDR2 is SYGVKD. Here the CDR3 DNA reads TGTGCCATCAGTGTGCGGACAGGGGAGAGAGAGACCCAGTACTTC. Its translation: CAISVRTGERETQYF.

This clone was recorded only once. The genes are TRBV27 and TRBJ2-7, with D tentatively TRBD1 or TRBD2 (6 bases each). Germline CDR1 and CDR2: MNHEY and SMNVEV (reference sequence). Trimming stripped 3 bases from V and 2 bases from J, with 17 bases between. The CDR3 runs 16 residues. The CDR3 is CASSFSAGQSPYEQYF. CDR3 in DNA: TGTGCCAGCAGTTTTTCTGCGGGACAATCCCCCTACGAGCAGTACTTC.

This chain's CDR3 is CASNPGGLKQPQHF. For the CDR3, the DNA is TGCGCCAGCAATCCAGGGGGCCTGAAGCAGCCCCAGCATTTT. This chain joins TRBV10-2 and TRBJ1-5; 8 nucleotides agree with TRBD1. The junction had 9 bases not matched to a gene; V was cut back by 7 bases and J by 7 bases. The CDR3 consists of 14 residues. In germline, CDR1 is WSHSY, CDR2 SAAADI.

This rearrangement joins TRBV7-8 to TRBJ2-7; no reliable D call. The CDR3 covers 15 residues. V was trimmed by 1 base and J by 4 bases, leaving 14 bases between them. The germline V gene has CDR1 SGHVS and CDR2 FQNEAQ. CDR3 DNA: TGTGCCAGCAGCTTAGTAGTAGGCAGCCCTTACGAGCAGTACTTC. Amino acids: CASSLVVGSPYEQYF.

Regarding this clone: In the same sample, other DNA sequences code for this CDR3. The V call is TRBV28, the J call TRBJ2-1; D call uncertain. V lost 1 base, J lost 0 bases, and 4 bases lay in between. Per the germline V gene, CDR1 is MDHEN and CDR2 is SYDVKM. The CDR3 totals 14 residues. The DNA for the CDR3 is TGTGCCAGCAGTTTATCAAGCTCCTACAATGAGCAGTTCTTC. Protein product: CASSLSSSYNEQFF.

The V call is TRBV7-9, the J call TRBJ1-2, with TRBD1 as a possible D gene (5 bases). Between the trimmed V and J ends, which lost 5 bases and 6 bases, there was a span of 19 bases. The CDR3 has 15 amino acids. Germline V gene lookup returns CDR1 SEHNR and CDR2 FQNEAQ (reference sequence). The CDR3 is CASSLGSGPEDGYTF. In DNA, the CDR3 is TGTGCCAGCAGCCTAGGTTCGGGGCCCGAAGATGGCTACACCTTC.

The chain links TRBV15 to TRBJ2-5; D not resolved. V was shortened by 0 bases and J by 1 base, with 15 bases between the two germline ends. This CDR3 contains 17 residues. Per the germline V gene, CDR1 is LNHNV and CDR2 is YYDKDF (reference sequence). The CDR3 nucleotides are TGTGCCACCAGCAGAGATATCCGGCCTCCACCCCAAGAGACCCAGTACTTC. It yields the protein CATSRDIRPPPQETQYF.

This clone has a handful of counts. For the CDR3, the DNA is TGTGCCACCAAGCGGGGCACTGAAGCTTTCTTT. Amino acids: CATKRGTEAFF. This rearrangement joins TRBV7-2 to TRBJ1-1; D is unclear. V was cut by 10 bases and J by 4 bases, with 10 bases left in between. The germline V gene has CDR1 SGHTA and CDR2 FQGNSA. There are 11 residues in the CDR3.

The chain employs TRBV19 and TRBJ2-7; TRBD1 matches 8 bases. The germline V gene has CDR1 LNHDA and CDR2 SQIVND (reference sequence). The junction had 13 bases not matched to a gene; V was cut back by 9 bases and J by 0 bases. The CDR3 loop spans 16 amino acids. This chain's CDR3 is CASSPYVQGASYEQYF. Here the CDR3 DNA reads TGTGCCAGCTCACCCTACGTCCAGGGGGCCTCCTACGAGCAGTACTTC. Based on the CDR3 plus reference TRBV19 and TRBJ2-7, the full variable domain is DGGITQSPKYLFRKEGQNVTLSCEQNLNHDAMYWYRQDPGQGLRLIYYSQIVNDFQKGDIAEGYSVSREKKESFPLTVTSAQKNPTAFYLCASSPYVQGASYEQYFGPGTRLTVT.

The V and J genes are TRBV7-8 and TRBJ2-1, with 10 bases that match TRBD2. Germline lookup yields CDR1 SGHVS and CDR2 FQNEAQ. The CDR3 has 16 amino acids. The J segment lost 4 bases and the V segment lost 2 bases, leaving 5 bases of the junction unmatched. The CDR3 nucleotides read TGTGCCAGCAGCTTACTAGCGGGAGTCCCGTACAATGAGCAGTTCTTC. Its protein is CASSLLAGVPYNEQFF.

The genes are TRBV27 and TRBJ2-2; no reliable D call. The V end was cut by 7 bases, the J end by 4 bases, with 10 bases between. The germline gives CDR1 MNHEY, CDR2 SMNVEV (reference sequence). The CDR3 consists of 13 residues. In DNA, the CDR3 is TGTGCCAGCACCGTGGGCGGCACCGGGGAGCTGTTTTTT. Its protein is CASTVGGTGELFF.

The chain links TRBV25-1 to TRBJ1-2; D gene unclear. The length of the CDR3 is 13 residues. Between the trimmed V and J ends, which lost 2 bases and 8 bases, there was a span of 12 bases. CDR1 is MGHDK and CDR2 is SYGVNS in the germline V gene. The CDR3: CASSELRTAGYTF. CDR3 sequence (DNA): TGTGCCAGCAGTGAACTAAGAACGGCCGGCTACACCTTC.